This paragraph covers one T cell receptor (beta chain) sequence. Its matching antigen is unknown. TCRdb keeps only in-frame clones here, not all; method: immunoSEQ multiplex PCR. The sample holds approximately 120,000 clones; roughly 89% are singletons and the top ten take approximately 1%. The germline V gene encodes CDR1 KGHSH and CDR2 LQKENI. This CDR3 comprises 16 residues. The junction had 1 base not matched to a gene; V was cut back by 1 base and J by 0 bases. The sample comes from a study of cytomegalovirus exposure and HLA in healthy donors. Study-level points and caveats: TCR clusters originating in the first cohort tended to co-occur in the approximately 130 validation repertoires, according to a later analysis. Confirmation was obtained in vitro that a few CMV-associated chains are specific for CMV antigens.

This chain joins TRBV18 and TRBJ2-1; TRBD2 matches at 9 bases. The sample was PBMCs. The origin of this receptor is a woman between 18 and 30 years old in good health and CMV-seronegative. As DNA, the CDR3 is TGTGCCAGCTCACCACTAGCGGGAGACTCCTACAATGAGCAGTTCTTC. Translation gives CASSPLAGDSYNEQFF.